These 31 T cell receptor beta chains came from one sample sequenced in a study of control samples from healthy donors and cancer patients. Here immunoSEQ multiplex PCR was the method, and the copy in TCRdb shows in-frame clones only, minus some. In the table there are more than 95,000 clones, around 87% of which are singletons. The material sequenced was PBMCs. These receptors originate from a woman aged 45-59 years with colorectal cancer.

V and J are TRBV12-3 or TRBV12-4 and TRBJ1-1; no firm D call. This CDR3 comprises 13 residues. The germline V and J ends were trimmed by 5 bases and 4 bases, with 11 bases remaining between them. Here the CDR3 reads CASSPRDGTEAFF. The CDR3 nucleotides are TGTGCCAGCAGTCCCCGAGATGGCACTGAAGCTTTCTTT.

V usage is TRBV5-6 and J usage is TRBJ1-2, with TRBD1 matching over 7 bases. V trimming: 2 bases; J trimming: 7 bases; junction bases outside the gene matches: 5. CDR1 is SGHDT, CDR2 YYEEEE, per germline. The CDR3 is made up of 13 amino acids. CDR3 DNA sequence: TGTGCCAGCAGCTTCACTTGGACAGGTGGCTACACCTTC. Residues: CASSFTWTGGYTF.

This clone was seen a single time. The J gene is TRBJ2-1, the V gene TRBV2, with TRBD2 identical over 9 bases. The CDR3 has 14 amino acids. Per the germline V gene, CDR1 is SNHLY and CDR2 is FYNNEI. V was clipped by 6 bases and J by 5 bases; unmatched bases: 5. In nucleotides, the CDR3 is TGTGCCAGCAGCGGACTAGCGCAAAACAATGAGCAGTTCTTC. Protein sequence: CASSGLAQNNEQFF.

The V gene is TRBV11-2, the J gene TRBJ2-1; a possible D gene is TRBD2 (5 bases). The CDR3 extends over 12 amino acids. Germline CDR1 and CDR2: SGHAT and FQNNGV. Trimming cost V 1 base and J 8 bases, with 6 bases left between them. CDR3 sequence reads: CASSLGEHEQFF. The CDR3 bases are TGTGCCAGCAGCTTAGGGGAGCATGAGCAGTTCTTC.

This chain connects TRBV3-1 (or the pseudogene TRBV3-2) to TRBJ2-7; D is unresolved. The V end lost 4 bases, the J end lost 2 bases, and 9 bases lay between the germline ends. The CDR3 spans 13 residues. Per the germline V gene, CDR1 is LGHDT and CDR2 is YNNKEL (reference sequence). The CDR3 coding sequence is TGTGCCAGCAGCCCTAGGGTGGCCTACGAGCAGTACTTC. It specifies CASSPRVAYEQYF.

CDR3 amino acids: CASSEVGSYNSPLHF. The CDR3, as DNA: TGTGCCAGCAGTGAAGTGGGGTCCTATAATTCACCCCTCCACTTT. This chain connects TRBV6-1 to TRBJ1-6; D unclear. Germline CDR1 and CDR2: MNHNS and SASEGT. Trimming cost V 1 base and J 1 base, with 5 bases left between them. The CDR3 extends over 15 amino acids.

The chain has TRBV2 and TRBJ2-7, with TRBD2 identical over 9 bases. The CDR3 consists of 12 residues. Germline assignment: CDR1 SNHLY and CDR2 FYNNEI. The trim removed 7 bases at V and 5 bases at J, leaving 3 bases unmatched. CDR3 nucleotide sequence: TGTGCCAGCACCCGCGGGAGGGACGAGCAGTACTTC. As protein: CASTRGRDEQYF. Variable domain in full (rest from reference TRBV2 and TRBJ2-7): EPEVTQTPSHQVTQMGQEVILRCVPISNHLYFYWYRQILGQKVEFLVSFYNNEISEKSEIFDDQFSVERPDGSNFTLKIRSTKLEDSAMYFCASTRGRDEQYFGPGTRLTVT.

This CDR3 reads CAWSVDEYSPLHF. In DNA form, the CDR3 reads TGTGCCTGGAGCGTGGACGAATATTCACCCCTCCACTTT. The gene calls are TRBV30 and TRBJ1-6; D is uncertain. V lost 3 bases and J 8 bases, leaving 11 bases between the germline ends. Germline CDR1 GTSNPN, CDR2 SVGIG (reference sequence). This CDR3 is built from 13 residues.

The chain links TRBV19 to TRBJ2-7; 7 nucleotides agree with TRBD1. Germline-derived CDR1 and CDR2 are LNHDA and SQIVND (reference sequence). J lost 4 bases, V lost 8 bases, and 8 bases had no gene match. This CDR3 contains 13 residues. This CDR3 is CASGGQRAYEQYF. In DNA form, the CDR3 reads TGTGCCAGTGGGGGACAGAGAGCGTACGAGCAGTACTTC.

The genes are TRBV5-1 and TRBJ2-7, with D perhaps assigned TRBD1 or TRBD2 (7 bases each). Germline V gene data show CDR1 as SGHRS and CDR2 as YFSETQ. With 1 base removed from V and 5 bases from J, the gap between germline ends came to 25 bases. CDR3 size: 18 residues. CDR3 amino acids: CASSLSPNGRQGGNEQYF. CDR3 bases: TGCGCCAGCAGCTTGTCCCCTAACGGGAGGCAGGGGGGCAACGAGCAGTACTTC.

In DNA form, the CDR3 reads TGTGCCAGCAGCCGTGGACGCGAGCAGTACTTC. This translates into CASSRGREQYF. The chain links TRBV3-1 (or the pseudogene TRBV3-2) to TRBJ2-7; D is undetermined. This CDR3 is 11 amino acids long. Deletions cut 4 bases from V and 6 bases from J, with 7 bases between. Per the germline V gene, CDR1 is LGHDT and CDR2 is YNNKEL (reference sequence).

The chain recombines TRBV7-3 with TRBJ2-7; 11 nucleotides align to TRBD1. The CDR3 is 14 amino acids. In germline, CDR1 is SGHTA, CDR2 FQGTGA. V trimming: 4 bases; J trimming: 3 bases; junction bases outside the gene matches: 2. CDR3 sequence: CASSSGTGGYEQYF. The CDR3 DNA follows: TGTGCCAGCAGCTCGGGGACAGGGGGCTACGAGCAGTACTTC.

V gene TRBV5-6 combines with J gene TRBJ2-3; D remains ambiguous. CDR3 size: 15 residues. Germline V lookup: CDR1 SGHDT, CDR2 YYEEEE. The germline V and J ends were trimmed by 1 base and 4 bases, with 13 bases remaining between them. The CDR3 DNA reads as TGTGCCAGCAGCTTGATTTTCGAAGGTCCAGATACGCAGTATTTT. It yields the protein CASSLIFEGPDTQYF.

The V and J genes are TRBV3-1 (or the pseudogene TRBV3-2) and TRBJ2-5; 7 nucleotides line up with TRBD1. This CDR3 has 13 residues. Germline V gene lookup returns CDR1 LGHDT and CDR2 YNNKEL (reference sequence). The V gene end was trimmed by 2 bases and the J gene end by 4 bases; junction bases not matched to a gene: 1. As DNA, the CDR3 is TGTGCCAGCAGCCAATACAGGGGAGAGACCCAGTACTTC. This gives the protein CASSQYRGETQYF.

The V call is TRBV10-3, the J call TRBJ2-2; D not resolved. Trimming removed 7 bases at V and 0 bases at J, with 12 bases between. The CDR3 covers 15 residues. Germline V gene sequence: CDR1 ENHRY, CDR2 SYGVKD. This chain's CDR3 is CAIKSADTNTGELFF. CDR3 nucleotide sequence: TGTGCCATCAAAAGTGCAGACACGAACACCGGGGAGCTGTTTTTT.

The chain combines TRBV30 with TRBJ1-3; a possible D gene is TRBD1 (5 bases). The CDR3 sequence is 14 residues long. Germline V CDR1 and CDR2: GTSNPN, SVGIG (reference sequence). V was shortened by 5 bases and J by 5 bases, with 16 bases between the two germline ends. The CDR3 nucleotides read TGTGCCTGGGCCGGGGGGGACGGGAGAAACACCATATATTTT. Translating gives CAWAGGDGRNTIYF. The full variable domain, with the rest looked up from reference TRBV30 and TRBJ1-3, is SQTIHQWPATLVQPVGSPLSLECTVEGTSNPNLYWYRQAAGRGLQLLFYSVGIGQISSEVPQNLSASRPQDRQFILSSKKLLLSDSGFYLCAWAGGDGRNTIYFGEGSWLTVV.

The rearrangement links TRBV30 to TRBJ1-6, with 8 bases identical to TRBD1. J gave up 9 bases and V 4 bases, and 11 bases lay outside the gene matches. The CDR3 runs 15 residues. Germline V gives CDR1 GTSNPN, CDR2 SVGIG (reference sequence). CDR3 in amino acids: CAWTQPGQGGSPLHF. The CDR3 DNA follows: TGTGCCTGGACGCAACCCGGACAGGGTGGTTCACCCCTCCACTTT. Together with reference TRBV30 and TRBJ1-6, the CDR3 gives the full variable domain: SQTIHQWPATLVQPVGSPLSLECTVEGTSNPNLYWYRQAAGRGLQLLFYSVGIGQISSEVPQNLSASRPQDRQFILSSKKLLLSDSGFYLCAWTQPGQGGSPLHFGNGTRLTVT.

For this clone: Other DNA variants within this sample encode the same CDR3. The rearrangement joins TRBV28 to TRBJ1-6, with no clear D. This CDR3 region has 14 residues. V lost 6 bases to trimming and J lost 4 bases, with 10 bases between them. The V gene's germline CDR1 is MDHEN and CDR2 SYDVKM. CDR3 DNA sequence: TGTGCCAGCAGCAATACGGTATATAATTCACCCCTCCACTTT. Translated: CASSNTVYNSPLHF.

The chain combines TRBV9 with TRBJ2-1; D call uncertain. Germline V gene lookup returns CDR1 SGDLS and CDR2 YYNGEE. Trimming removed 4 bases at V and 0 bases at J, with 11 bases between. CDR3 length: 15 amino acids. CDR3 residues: CASSPRTDSYNEQFF. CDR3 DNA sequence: TGTGCCAGCAGCCCCCGGACGGACTCCTACAATGAGCAGTTCTTC.

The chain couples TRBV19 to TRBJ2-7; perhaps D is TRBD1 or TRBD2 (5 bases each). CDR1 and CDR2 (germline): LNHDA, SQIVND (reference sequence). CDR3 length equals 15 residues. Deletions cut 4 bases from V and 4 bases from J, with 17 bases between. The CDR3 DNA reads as TGTGCCAGTAGTAATGCCGGGGCCACGGAATACGAGCAGTACTTC. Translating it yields CASSNAGATEYEQYF.

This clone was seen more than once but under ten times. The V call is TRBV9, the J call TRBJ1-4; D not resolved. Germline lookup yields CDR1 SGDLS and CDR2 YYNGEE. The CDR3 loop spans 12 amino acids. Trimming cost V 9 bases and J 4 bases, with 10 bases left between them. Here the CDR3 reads CATSSINEKLFF. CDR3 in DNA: TGTGCCACCTCCTCTATTAATGAAAAACTGTTTTTT.

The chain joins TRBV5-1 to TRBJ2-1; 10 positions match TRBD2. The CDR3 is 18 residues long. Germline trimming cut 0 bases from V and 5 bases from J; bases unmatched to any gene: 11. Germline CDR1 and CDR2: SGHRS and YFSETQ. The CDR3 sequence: CASSLVGASGSRDNEQFF. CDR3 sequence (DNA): TGCGCCAGCAGCTTGGTCGGGGCTAGCGGGAGTCGTGACAATGAGCAGTTCTTC.

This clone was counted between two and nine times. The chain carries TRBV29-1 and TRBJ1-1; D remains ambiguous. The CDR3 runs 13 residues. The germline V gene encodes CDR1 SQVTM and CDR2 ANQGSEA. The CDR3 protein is CTSAVDIGFEAFF. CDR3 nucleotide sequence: TGCACCTCCGCAGTGGATATAGGGTTTGAAGCTTTCTTT.

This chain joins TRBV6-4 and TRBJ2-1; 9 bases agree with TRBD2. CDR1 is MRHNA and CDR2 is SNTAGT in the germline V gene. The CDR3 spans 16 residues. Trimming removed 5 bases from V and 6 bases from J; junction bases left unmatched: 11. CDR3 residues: CASSLDRAGGGNEQFF. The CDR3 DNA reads TGTGCCAGCAGTCTGGACCGCGCGGGAGGGGGCAATGAGCAGTTCTTC.

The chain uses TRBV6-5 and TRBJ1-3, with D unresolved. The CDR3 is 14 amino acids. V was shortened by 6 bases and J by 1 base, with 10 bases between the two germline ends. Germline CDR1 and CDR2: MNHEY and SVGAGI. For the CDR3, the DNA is TGTGCCAGCAGACCGCTGAGATCTGGAAACACCATATATTTT. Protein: CASRPLRSGNTIYF.

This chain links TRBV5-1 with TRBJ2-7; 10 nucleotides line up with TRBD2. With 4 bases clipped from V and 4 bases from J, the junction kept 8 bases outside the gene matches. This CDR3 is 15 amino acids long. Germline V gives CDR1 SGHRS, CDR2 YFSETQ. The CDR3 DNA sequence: TGCGCCAGCAGCCTGGACGGGACTAGCGCTTACGAGCAGTACTTC. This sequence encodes CASSLDGTSAYEQYF.

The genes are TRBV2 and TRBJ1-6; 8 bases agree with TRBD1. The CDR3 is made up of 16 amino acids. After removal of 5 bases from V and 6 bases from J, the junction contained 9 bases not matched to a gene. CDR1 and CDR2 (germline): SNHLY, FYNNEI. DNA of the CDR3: TGTGCCAGCAGTCGCTCTCGGACAGGGCGTAATTCACCCCTCCACTTT. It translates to CASSRSRTGRNSPLHF.

CDR3 residues: CASSLFRGSSYEQYF. DNA for the CDR3: TGCGCCAGCAGCTTGTTTCGGGGCAGCTCCTACGAGCAGTACTTC. The genes are TRBV5-1 and TRBJ2-7; D assignment may be TRBD1 or TRBD2 (5 bases each). CDR1 and CDR2 (germline): SGHRS, YFSETQ. This CDR3 region has 15 residues. Trimming cost V 1 base and J 0 bases, with 11 bases left between them. Full variable domain (outside the CDR3, taken from reference TRBV5-1 and TRBJ2-7): KAGVTQTPRYLIKTRGQQVTLSCSPISGHRSVSWYQQTPGQGLQFLFEYFSETQRNKGNFPGRFSGRQFSNSRSEMNVSTLELGDSALYLCASSLFRGSSYEQYFGPGTRLTVT.

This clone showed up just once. The CDR3 DNA is TGTGCCAGCAGCCCGATCGTGGGCGGTCGGAATGAGCAGTTCTTC. Translated: CASSPIVGGRNEQFF. The chain combines TRBV27 with TRBJ2-1; D is ambiguous. Germline V lookup: CDR1 MNHEY, CDR2 SMNVEV (reference sequence). The CDR3 runs 15 residues. Trimming removed 6 bases at V and 7 bases at J, with 19 bases between.

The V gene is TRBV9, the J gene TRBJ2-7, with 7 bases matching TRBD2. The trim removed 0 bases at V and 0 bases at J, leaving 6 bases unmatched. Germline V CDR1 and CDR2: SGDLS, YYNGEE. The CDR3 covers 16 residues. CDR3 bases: TGTGCCAGCAGCGTAGACCTCGGGACTACCTCCTACGAGCAGTACTTC. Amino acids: CASSVDLGTTSYEQYF. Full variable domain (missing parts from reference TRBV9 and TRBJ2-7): DSGVTQTPKHLITATGQRVTLRCSPRSGDLSVYWYQQSLDQGLQFLIQYYNGEERAKGNILERFSAQQFPDLHSELNLSSLELGDSALYFCASSVDLGTTSYEQYFGPGTRLTVT.

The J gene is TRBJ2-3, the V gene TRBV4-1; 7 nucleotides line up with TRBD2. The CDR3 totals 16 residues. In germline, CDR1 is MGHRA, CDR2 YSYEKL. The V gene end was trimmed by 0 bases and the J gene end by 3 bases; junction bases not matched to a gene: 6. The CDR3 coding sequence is TGCGCCAGCAGCCAAGATGAGCGGGGCCCAACAGATACGCAGTATTTT. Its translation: CASSQDERGPTDTQYF.